These 4 T cell receptor beta chains were sequenced from one sample in a study of cytomegalovirus exposure and HLA in healthy donors. The PCR was carried out with 60 Vbeta primers and 13 Jbeta primers. Libraries were prepared by immunoSEQ multiplex PCR; TCRdb keeps only in-frame clonotypes and omits some of them. The table includes 150,000 to 160,000 clones, about 80% detected once. The sequenced sample consisted of PBMCs. All receptors come from a woman aged 40 to 50 in good health and CMV-seronegative.

The chain recombines TRBV30 with TRBJ1-1, with a tentative D call TRBD1 (6 bases). Germline V gene sequence: CDR1 GTSNPN, CDR2 SVGIG (reference sequence). CDR3 length: 17 amino acids. V was clipped by 2 bases and J by 3 bases, with 22 bases between them. CDR3: CAWSKRGSSLLDTEAFF. CDR3 nucleotides: TGTGCCTGGAGTAAGAGGGGGTCCTCCCTCCTGGACACTGAAGCTTTCTTT.

V is TRBV19 and J is TRBJ2-5; TRBD2 aligns across 7 bases. The CDR3 loop spans 17 amino acids. J lost 0 bases, V lost 5 bases, and 12 bases had no gene match. Germline values: CDR1 LNHDA, CDR2 SQIVND (reference sequence). CDR3 DNA sequence: TGTGCCAGTAGTTCAGGACTTTCCAGCGGGGACCAAGAGACCCAGTACTTC. It codes for CASSSGLSSGDQETQYF.

This chain links TRBV2 with TRBJ2-2, with 8 positions matching TRBD2. CDR1 and CDR2 (germline): SNHLY, FYNNEI. The CDR3 loop spans 16 amino acids. V trimming: 0 bases; J trimming: 2 bases; junction bases outside the gene matches: 2. CDR3 region: CASSEAVAGNTGELFF. The CDR3, as DNA: TGTGCCAGCAGTGAAGCGGTAGCGGGAAACACCGGGGAGCTGTTTTTT. The complete variable domain, with remaining parts taken from reference TRBV2 and TRBJ2-2, reads EPEVTQTPSHQVTQMGQEVILRCVPISNHLYFYWYRQILGQKVEFLVSFYNNEISEKSEIFDDQFSVERPDGSNFTLKIRSTKLEDSAMYFCASSEAVAGNTGELFFGEGSRLTVL.

The chain recombines TRBV28 with TRBJ1-1; TRBD1 agrees at 12 bases. This CDR3 is 15 amino acids long. Per germline, CDR1 MDHEN and CDR2 SYDVKM. Germline trimming cut 4 bases from V and 10 bases from J; bases unmatched to any gene: 10. The CDR3 sequence: CASSSPGQGASLAFF. In nucleotides, the CDR3 is TGTGCCAGCAGTTCGCCGGGACAGGGGGCGTCTTTAGCTTTCTTT.